This entry lists 15 T cell receptor beta chains sequenced from one sample in a study of shared clonotypes between healthy human individuals. The repertoire was sequenced with immunoSEQ multiplex PCR; TCRdb's copy has only in-frame clones and lacks some. Among about 1 million clones listed, about 80% were seen once. Specimen: memory CD4+ T cells sorted from blood. The sample's subset: CD45RA-negative fraction. These receptors all come from a man younger than 35 in good health.

The rearrangement links TRBV19 to TRBJ1-5, with D uncertain. The CDR3 is 13 amino acids. Deletions cut 4 bases from V and 1 base from J, with 5 bases between. Germline assignment: CDR1 LNHDA and CDR2 SQIVND (reference sequence). CDR3 bases: TGTGCCAGTAGTAAGGACAGCAATCAGCCCCAGCATTTT. Translating it yields CASSKDSNQPQHF.

CDR3: CASSIVGQTSPQHF. The CDR3 coding sequence is TGTGCCAGTAGTATAGTCGGACAGACCTCACCCCAGCATTTT. This chain connects TRBV19 to TRBJ1-5, with D possibly being TRBD1 (6 bases). The V and J ends lost 1 base and 10 bases respectively, with 14 bases between them. CDR3 size: 14 residues. Germline CDR1 is LNHDA and CDR2 is SQIVND (reference sequence).

The chain joins TRBV27 to TRBJ2-7, with 7 bases matching TRBD2. Germline V CDR1 and CDR2: MNHEY, SMNVEV (reference sequence). The CDR3 is 15 residues long. Trimming cost V 6 bases and J 6 bases; bases outside gene matches: 14. The DNA for the CDR3 is TGTGCCAGCAGGGGGGTGGCGGGAGAAGGCGGCGAGCAGTACTTC. This translates into CASRGVAGEGGEQYF.

This chain joins TRBV5-1 and TRBJ2-3; 14 bases match TRBD2. Germline CDR1 is SGHRS and CDR2 is YFSETQ. V trimming: 0 bases; J trimming: 4 bases; junction bases outside the gene matches: 1. This CDR3 contains 16 residues. This chain's CDR3 is CASSLGTSGGSDTQYF. DNA for the CDR3: TGCGCCAGCAGCTTGGGGACTAGCGGGGGGTCAGATACGCAGTATTTT.

V usage is TRBV5-1 and J usage is TRBJ1-1, with D perhaps matching TRBD1 (5 bases). V lost 2 bases and J lost 2, with 13 bases in between. This CDR3 region has 15 residues. Germline V gives CDR1 SGHRS, CDR2 YFSETQ. The CDR3, as DNA: TGCGCCAGCAGCTTCCTCGACAGATACAACACTGAAGCTTTCTTT. Its translation: CASSFLDRYNTEAFF.

This clone was found once. J is TRBJ1-5 and V is TRBV5-1; no reliable D call. The V and J ends lost 4 bases and 4 bases respectively, with 24 bases between them. The CDR3 loop spans 18 amino acids. Germline V gives CDR1 SGHRS, CDR2 YFSETQ. The DNA for the CDR3 is TGCGCCAGCAGCCAACCTGATTTTAAGATTTTCAGAAATCAGCCCCAGCATTTT. Its protein product is CASSQPDFKIFRNQPQHF.

The chain joins TRBV30 to TRBJ1-2; D perhaps matches TRBD1 (6 bases). V was cut by 2 bases and J by 1 base, with 14 bases left in between. The CDR3 is 15 residues long. CDR1 is GTSNPN, CDR2 SVGIG, per germline (reference sequence). This CDR3 is CAWSIQGAGNYGYTF. The CDR3 DNA reads TGTGCCTGGAGTATACAGGGAGCGGGTAACTATGGCTACACCTTC.

This sequence joins TRBV19 and TRBJ2-3; 8 positions match TRBD2. The CDR3 is 14 residues long. V lost 5 bases to trimming and J lost 8 bases; unmatched junction nucleotides: 9. Germline V lookup: CDR1 LNHDA, CDR2 SQIVND (reference sequence). The CDR3 sequence: CASSRAGGEVTQYF. The CDR3 coding sequence is TGTGCCAGTAGTCGGGCGGGGGGAGAGGTTACGCAGTATTTT.

This rearrangement joins TRBV27 to TRBJ2-6; no firm D call. CDR3 length: 16 amino acids. Trimming removed 0 bases from V and 3 bases from J, with 9 bases in between. The germline V gene has CDR1 MNHEY and CDR2 SMNVEV (reference sequence). The DNA of the CDR3 is TGTGCCAGCAGTTTATCCTCTTATGGTGGGGCCAACGTCCTGACTTTC. Translating it yields CASSLSSYGGANVLTF.

V is TRBV2 and J is TRBJ1-1; TRBD1 is a possible D gene (5 bases). Trimming left V 7 bases short and J 1 base short, with 16 bases between. Germline V gene data show CDR1 as SNHLY and CDR2 as FYNNEI. The CDR3 spans 15 residues. For the CDR3, the DNA is TGTGCCAGCACCGTCAAGTCCGGGGGGAACACTGAAGCTTTCTTT. It is translated as CASTVKSGGNTEAFF.

A single count supports this clone. This chain connects TRBV21-1 to TRBJ2-1; TRBD2 is the table's D call and was not checked against the DNA. TRBV21-1 is designated a pseudogene. The CDR3 consists of 12 residues. In nucleotides, the CDR3 is TGTGCCGGGAGGAGGGACGGCAATGAGCAGTTCTTC. It yields the protein CAGRRDGNEQFF.

The gene calls are TRBV2 and TRBJ1-5; 9 bases line up with TRBD1. The CDR3 extends over 14 amino acids. Germline CDR1 and CDR2: SNHLY and FYNNEI. V was pared by 6 bases and J by 4 bases, with 4 bases of the junction left unmatched. CDR3 sequence (DNA): TGTGCCAGCAGGGGACAGGGTCGGAATCAGCCCCAGCATTTT. Translation gives CASRGQGRNQPQHF.

This clone has just a few counts. V usage is TRBV30 and J usage is TRBJ2-6, with unresolved D. V was trimmed by 1 base and J by 0 bases, leaving 10 bases between them. This CDR3 contains 16 residues. Germline V gene lookup returns CDR1 GTSNPN and CDR2 SVGIG (reference sequence). The CDR3 bases are TGTGCCTGGAGTGAAGCCAGAGGCTCTGGGGCCAACGTCCTGACTTTC. It is translated as CAWSEARGSGANVLTF.

The rearrangement links TRBV5-1 to TRBJ2-3; TRBD1 or TRBD2 may be the D gene (6 bases each). V was clipped by 2 bases and J by 1 base, with 11 bases between them. Germline CDR1 reads SGHRS; CDR2 reads YFSETQ. This CDR3 comprises 15 residues. As DNA, the CDR3 is TGCGCCAGCAGCTTTACAGGGACTCGCACAGATACGCAGTATTTT. Its translation: CASSFTGTRTDTQYF.

The J gene is TRBJ2-3, the V gene TRBV2; D is uncertain. This CDR3 has 13 residues. V gave up 10 bases and J gave up 0 bases, with 11 bases separating them. Per germline, CDR1 SNHLY and CDR2 FYNNEI. CDR3 DNA: TGTGCCAAGTCTCTGAGCAGCACAGATACGCAGTATTTT. It yields the protein CAKSLSSTDTQYF.